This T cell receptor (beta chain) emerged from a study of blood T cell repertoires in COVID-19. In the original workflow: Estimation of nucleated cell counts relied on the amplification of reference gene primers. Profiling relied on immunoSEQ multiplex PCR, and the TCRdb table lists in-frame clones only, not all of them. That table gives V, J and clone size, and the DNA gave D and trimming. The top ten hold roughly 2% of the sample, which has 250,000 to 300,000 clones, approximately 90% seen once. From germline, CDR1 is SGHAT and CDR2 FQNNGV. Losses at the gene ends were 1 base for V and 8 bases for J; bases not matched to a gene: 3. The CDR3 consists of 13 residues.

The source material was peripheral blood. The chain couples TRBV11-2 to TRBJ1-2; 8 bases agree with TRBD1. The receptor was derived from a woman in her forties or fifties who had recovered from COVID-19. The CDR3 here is CASSLVDRAGYTF. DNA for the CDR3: TGTGCCAGCAGCTTAGTGGACAGGGCAGGCTACACCTTC.